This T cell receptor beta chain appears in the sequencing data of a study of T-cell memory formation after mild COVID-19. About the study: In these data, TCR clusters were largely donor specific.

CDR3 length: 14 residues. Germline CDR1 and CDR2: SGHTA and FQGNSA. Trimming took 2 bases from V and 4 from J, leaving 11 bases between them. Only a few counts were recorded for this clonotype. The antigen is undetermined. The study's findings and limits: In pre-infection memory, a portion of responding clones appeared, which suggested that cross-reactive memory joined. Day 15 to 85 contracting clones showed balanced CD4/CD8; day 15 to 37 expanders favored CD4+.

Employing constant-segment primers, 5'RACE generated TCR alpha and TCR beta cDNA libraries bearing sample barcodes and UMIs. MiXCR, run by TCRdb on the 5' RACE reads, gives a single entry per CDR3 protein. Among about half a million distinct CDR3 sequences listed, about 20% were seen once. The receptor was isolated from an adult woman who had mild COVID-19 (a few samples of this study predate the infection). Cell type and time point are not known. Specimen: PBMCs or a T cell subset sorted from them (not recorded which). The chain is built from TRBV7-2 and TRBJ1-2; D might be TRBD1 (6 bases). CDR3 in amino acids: CASSLTTGGYGYTF. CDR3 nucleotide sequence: TGTGCCAGCAGCTTAACGACAGGAGGCTATGGCTACACCTTC. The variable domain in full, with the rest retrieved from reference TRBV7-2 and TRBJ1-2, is GAGVSQSPSNKVTEKGKDVELRCDPISGHTALYWYRQSLGQGLEFLIYFQGNSAPDKSGLPSDRFSAERTGGSVSTLTIQRTQQEDSAVYLCASSLTTGGYGYTFGSGTRLTVV.